A selection of T cell receptor beta chains follows, all from one sample in a study of CD8 T cells in ankylosing spondylitis. TCRdb analysed the 5' RACE reads with MiXCR anew, one entry per CDR3 protein. Of about 100,000 distinct CDR3 sequences in the sample, around 24% are singletons; the top ten hold about 12%. The sample consisted of synovial fluid, either unsorted or a sorted T cell fraction (not recorded which). Receptors originate from a male donor with ankylosing spondylitis. The CDR3 runs from the conserved cysteine through the conserved F or W. Each record gives: J gene, D gene, V gene, CDR3 protein. The D gene is left open where the match is weak.

>TRBJ1-2|TRBD1|TRBV12-3/TRBV12-4
CASSYWTGEDYGYTF
>TRBJ2-4|-|TRBV15
CATSRGQGNIQYF
>TRBJ2-1|-|TRBV24-1
CATSDLPPGGFGEQFF
>TRBJ2-3|TRBD2|TRBV5-1
CASSLGLAGGRSTDTQYF
>TRBJ2-3|-|TRBV5-5
CASNLRDFTDTQYF
>TRBJ2-3|-|TRBV7-6
CASSLGPTTSTDTQYF
>TRBJ2-7|-|TRBV12-3/TRBV12-4
CASSPRTALQNSYEQYF
>TRBJ1-5|TRBD1|TRBV18
CASSPRGLDQPQHF
>TRBJ1-6|-|TRBV2
CASSVPKTDSPLHF
>TRBJ2-3|-|TRBV27
CASTQGGDTQYF
>TRBJ2-3|TRBD2|TRBV7-8
CASSFSPGLAGGQDTQYF
>TRBJ2-1|-|TRBV7-9
CASSDVGLTNEQFF
>TRBJ2-7|-|TRBV5-1
CASSASDYYEQYF
>TRBJ2-4|-|TRBV14
CASSQSGPLKYF
>TRBJ2-1|TRBD2|TRBV3-1
CASSQGLSSGISYNEQFF
>TRBJ1-5|-|TRBV15
CATSRDWNQPQHF
>TRBJ2-5|-|TRBV20-1
CSARGDEETQYF
>TRBJ2-3|TRBD2|TRBV20-1
CSARLTSDAQYF
>TRBJ1-2|TRBD1|TRBV6-2/TRBV6-3
CASSYSAGGTDYGYTF
>TRBJ2-7|-|TRBV20-1
CSAGRTDPYEQYF
>TRBJ2-5|TRBD1|TRBV20-1
CSARNQANRGREETQYF
>TRBJ1-5|TRBD1|TRBV6-1
CASSVGQGYNQPQHF
>TRBJ1-5|-|TRBV20-1
CSARKTENQPQHF
>TRBJ2-5|TRBD2|TRBV20-1
CSASPLGTTWETQYF
>TRBJ2-1|TRBD2|TRBV15
CATSRDPDLAGVNEQFF
>TRBJ2-1|TRBD2|TRBV3-1
CASSQGAGTYNEQFF
>TRBJ1-1|-|TRBV5-1
CASSSTGTVGTEAFF
>TRBJ2-2|TRBD2|TRBV2
CASSEIAGSNTGELFF
>TRBJ2-1|-|TRBV10-3
CAITGLPDNEQFF
>TRBJ2-3|-|TRBV13
CASSQMGPRNTQYF
>TRBJ2-1|-|TRBV7-2
CASSPRAVTYNEQFF
>TRBJ2-3|-|TRBV11-3
CASSLRGLTDTQYF
>TRBJ1-5|-|TRBV13
CASSLGNQPQHF
>TRBJ2-7|TRBD2|TRBV20-1
CSATRLAAIYEQYF